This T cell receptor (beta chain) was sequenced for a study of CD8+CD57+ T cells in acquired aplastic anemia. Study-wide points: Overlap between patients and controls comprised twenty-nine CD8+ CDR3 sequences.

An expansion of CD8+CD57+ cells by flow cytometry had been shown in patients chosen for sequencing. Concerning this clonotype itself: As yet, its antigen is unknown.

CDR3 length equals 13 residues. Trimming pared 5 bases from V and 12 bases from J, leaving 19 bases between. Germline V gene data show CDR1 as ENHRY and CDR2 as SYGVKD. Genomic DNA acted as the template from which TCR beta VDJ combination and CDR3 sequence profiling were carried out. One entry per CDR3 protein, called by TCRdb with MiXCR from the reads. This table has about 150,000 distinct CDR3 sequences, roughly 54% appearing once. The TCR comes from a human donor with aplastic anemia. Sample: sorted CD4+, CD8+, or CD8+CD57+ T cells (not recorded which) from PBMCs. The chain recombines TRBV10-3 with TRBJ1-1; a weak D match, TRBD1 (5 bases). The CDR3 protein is CAISPSQGDEPFF. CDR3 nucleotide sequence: TGTGCCATCAGTCCGTCCCAGGGAGACGAACCTTTCTTT.